Shown below are 23 T cell receptor beta chains from a single sample sequenced in a study of OX40 agonist ivuxolimab in advanced cancers. Library generation was performed with the immunoSEQ multiplex PCR assay. The table was pulled from immuneACCESS by TCRdb, which kept in-frame rearrangements only. Such tables lose some clones; where checked, under half of the loss comes from unresolved V genes, and the rest has no known cause. For this sample the table gives 85,000 to 90,000 clones, of which more than 80% were detected only once. The ten top clones hold over 0.2% of the sample. Sample: CD4+ or CD8+ T cells sorted from blood, taken in a trial of the OX40 agonist ivuxolimab. Receptors originate from an adult with an advanced solid tumor such as melanoma, head and neck, liver or kidney cancer.

In its sample, this clone was seen once. The CDR3 sequence is CASSFLGGTYYNEQFF. CDR3 DNA sequence: TGTGCCAGCAGCTTCCTGGGCGGGACGTACTACAATGAGCAGTTCTTC. This chain links TRBV7-2 with TRBJ2-1; tentatively, D is TRBD2 (6 bases). CDR1 is SGHTA, CDR2 FQGNSA, per germline. CDR3 length: 16 residues. With 3 bases removed from V and 3 bases from J, the gap between germline ends came to 15 bases.

This chain uses TRBV5-1 with TRBJ2-3; 7 nucleotides align to TRBD2. This CDR3 is 15 amino acids long. The V gene's germline CDR1 is SGHRS and CDR2 YFSETQ. The V gene end was trimmed by 1 base and the J gene end by 2 bases; junction bases not matched to a gene: 4. The CDR3 nucleotides are TGCGCCAGCAGCTTGAGTCTAGCGGCCACAGATACGCAGTATTTT. Translated: CASSLSLAATDTQYF.

Ten or more counts support this clone. The chain has TRBV19 and TRBJ1-2; D is undetermined. The germline V and J ends were trimmed by 5 bases and 0 bases, with 10 bases remaining between them. This CDR3 is 14 amino acids long. Germline V gene lookup returns CDR1 LNHDA and CDR2 SQIVND (reference sequence). CDR3 protein: CASSSRPSNYGYTF. As DNA, the CDR3 is TGTGCCAGTAGTTCAAGGCCCTCTAACTATGGCTACACCTTC.

This rearrangement joins TRBV30 to TRBJ2-7; 7 nucleotides align to TRBD1. V lost 3 bases, J lost 3 bases, and 8 bases stayed unmatched. In germline, CDR1 is GTSNPN, CDR2 SVGIG (reference sequence). CDR3 length: 14 residues. The CDR3, as DNA: TGTGCCTGGAGGGCGACAGGGCAGGGCTACGAGCAGTACTTC. It specifies CAWRATGQGYEQYF.

This chain links TRBV6-1 with TRBJ2-1, with 10 bases identical to TRBD1. The CDR3 loop spans 15 amino acids. Germline loops: CDR1 MNHNS, CDR2 SASEGT. J gave up 7 bases and V 3 bases, and 6 bases lay outside the gene matches. The DNA of the CDR3 is TGTGCCAGCAGTGAGGCCGGGACAGGGGTGAATGAGCAGTTCTTC. Residues: CASSEAGTGVNEQFF.

This chain joins TRBV5-1 and TRBJ2-5; TRBD1 agrees at 7 bases. Germline assignment: CDR1 SGHRS and CDR2 YFSETQ. J was trimmed by 1 base and V by 3 bases; bases with no gene match: 3. This CDR3 is 14 amino acids long. The CDR3 loop is CASSSWDSQETQYF. In DNA form, the CDR3 reads TGCGCCAGCAGCTCTTGGGACAGCCAAGAGACCCAGTACTTC.

This sequence joins TRBV11-1 and TRBJ1-1; tentative D call: TRBD1 (5 bases). The germline V gene has CDR1 SGHAT and CDR2 FQDESV (reference sequence). The CDR3 is made up of 14 amino acids. V lost 2 bases to trimming and J lost 4 bases, with 11 bases between them. Here the CDR3 DNA reads TGTGCCAGCAGCTTACGAGGGGCTGGCACTGAAGCTTTCTTT. The encoded protein is CASSLRGAGTEAFF.

This clone came up a few times. J is TRBJ2-2 and V is TRBV10-3; no clear D. Germline-derived CDR1 and CDR2 are ENHRY and SYGVKD. The CDR3 has 13 amino acids. The V and J ends lost 2 bases and 8 bases respectively, with 9 bases between them. CDR3 nucleotides: TGTGCCATCAGTGAGGGACGTCAAGGGGAGCTGTTTTTT. Its translation: CAISEGRQGELFF.

This clone was counted a single time. The chain recombines TRBV7-6 with TRBJ2-1, with 13 bases identical to TRBD2. The V and J ends lost 8 bases and 4 bases, in that order; junction bases with no gene match: 8. Germline V gives CDR1 SGHVS, CDR2 FNYEAQ. The CDR3 is 16 residues long. In nucleotides, the CDR3 is TGTGCCAGCTCTAGGATGGGACTAGCGGGGTACAATGAGCAGTTCTTC. Its translation is CASSRMGLAGYNEQFF. Based on the CDR3 plus reference TRBV7-6 and TRBJ2-1, the full variable domain is GAGVSQSPRYKVTKRGQDVALRCDPISGHVSLYWYRQALGQGPEFLTYFNYEAQQDKSGLPNDRFSAERPEGSISTLTIQRTEQRDSAMYRCASSRMGLAGYNEQFFGPGTRLTVL.

The V gene is TRBV28, the J gene TRBJ2-5; tentatively, D is TRBD2 (7 bases). CDR3 length: 14 amino acids. CDR1 and CDR2 from the germline V gene are MDHEN and SYDVKM. The germline V and J ends were trimmed by 11 bases and 2 bases, with 18 bases remaining between them. The CDR3 here is CAGCGGAGQETQYF. The CDR3 DNA follows: TGTGCCGGATGTGGGGGGGCGGGGCAAGAGACCCAGTACTTC.

This clone has only one observation. The chain links TRBV19 to TRBJ1-1; no clear D. CDR1 and CDR2 from the germline V gene are LNHDA and SQIVND (reference sequence). The CDR3 covers 13 residues. The germline V and J ends were trimmed by 0 bases and 11 bases, with 13 bases remaining between them. For the CDR3, the DNA is TGTGCCAGTAGTATAGACCCGGCATCCCAGGCTTTCTTT. This translates into CASSIDPASQAFF.

The V gene is TRBV9, the J gene TRBJ2-1; TRBD2 matches 12 bases. The CDR3 covers 17 residues. The trim removed 4 bases at V and 5 bases at J, leaving 10 bases unmatched. In germline, CDR1 is SGDLS, CDR2 YYNGEE. DNA for the CDR3: TGTGCCAGCAGCCCAAACCTAGCGGGGGGGCCCGACAATGAGCAGTTCTTC. Residues: CASSPNLAGGPDNEQFF. Looking up the rest from reference TRBV9 and TRBJ2-1 gives the full variable domain: DSGVTQTPKHLITATGQRVTLRCSPRSGDLSVYWYQQSLDQGLQFLIQYYNGEERAKGNILERFSAQQFPDLHSELNLSSLELGDSALYFCASSPNLAGGPDNEQFFGPGTRLTVL.

The chain combines TRBV27 with TRBJ2-7; 11 nucleotides align to TRBD1. Germline V gene sequence: CDR1 MNHEY, CDR2 SMNVEV (reference sequence). V lost 9 bases to trimming and J lost 4 bases; unmatched junction nucleotides: 11. The CDR3 extends over 15 amino acids. The CDR3 DNA reads TGTGCCAGTCGGGGATGGGGACAGGGGGGATACGAGCAGTACTTC. It is translated as CASRGWGQGGYEQYF.

This clone was found a few times. The rearrangement joins TRBV10-1 to TRBJ2-3; D is tentatively TRBD1 or TRBD2 (5 bases each). The germline V and J ends were trimmed by 8 bases and 8 bases, with 17 bases remaining between them. The CDR3 extends over 13 amino acids. Germline values: CDR1 WNHNN, CDR2 SYGVQD (reference sequence). The CDR3 nucleotides are TGCGCCAGCGTTCTGGCGGTTGGGGGTACGCAGTATTTT. Protein: CASVLAVGGTQYF.

The chain combines TRBV9 with TRBJ1-4; D may be TRBD1 (5 bases). The CDR3 extends over 19 amino acids. Deletions cut 0 bases from V and 6 bases from J, with 24 bases between. Germline V CDR1 and CDR2: SGDLS, YYNGEE. CDR3 in DNA: TGTGCCAGCAGCGTAGGGGTAGGCGCCCCTCAAGTACAGGATGAAAAACTGTTTTTT. Translation: CASSVGVGAPQVQDEKLFF. Supplemented by reference TRBV9 and TRBJ1-4, the full variable domain reads DSGVTQTPKHLITATGQRVTLRCSPRSGDLSVYWYQQSLDQGLQFLIQYYNGEERAKGNILERFSAQQFPDLHSELNLSSLELGDSALYFCASSVGVGAPQVQDEKLFFGSGTQLSVL.

The CDR3 reads CATRVGTSQETQYF. DNA of the CDR3: TGTGCCACCAGAGTAGGGACAAGCCAAGAGACCCAGTACTTC. This chain links TRBV15 with TRBJ2-5, with a weak D call TRBD1 (6 bases). Germline CDR1 is LNHNV and CDR2 is YYDKDF (reference sequence). The CDR3 runs 14 residues. The V end was cut by 6 bases, the J end by 1 base, with 12 bases between.

This chain uses TRBV6-5 with TRBJ2-2; D is unresolved. Germline V gene sequence: CDR1 MNHEY, CDR2 SVGAGI. V was trimmed by 6 bases and J by 7 bases, leaving 12 bases between them. CDR3 length: 13 amino acids. The CDR3 loop reads CASSYTTGGELFF. CDR3 DNA: TGTGCCAGCAGCTACACGACGGGCGGGGAGCTGTTTTTT.

V is TRBV18 and J is TRBJ1-1; D is uncertain. Germline CDR1 reads KGHSH; CDR2 reads LQKENI. Trimming stripped 3 bases from V and 2 bases from J, with 10 bases between. The CDR3 extends over 14 amino acids. CDR3 bases: TGTGCCAGCTCACCGACGGACGGTAACACTGAAGCTTTCTTT. Translation: CASSPTDGNTEAFF.

A remark on this clone: Within the sample, other DNA sequences also encode this same CDR3. The J gene is TRBJ1-2, the V gene TRBV7-9, with unresolved D. Germline values: CDR1 SEHNR, CDR2 FQNEAQ (reference sequence). The CDR3 has 12 residues. Trimming stripped 3 bases from V and 5 bases from J, with 7 bases between. CDR3 sequence (DNA): TGTGCCAGCAGCTTGGGTGGATATGGCTACACCTTC. Amino acids: CASSLGGYGYTF.

J is TRBJ1-4 and V is TRBV5-4, with TRBD1 as a possible D gene (5 bases). Germline CDR1 and CDR2: SGHNT and YYREEE (reference sequence). This CDR3 spans 13 amino acids. The ends were cut back, 4 bases at V and 8 bases at J, with 12 bases in the middle. The CDR3 reads CASSLDSLEKLFF. The CDR3, as DNA: TGTGCCAGCAGCCTTGACAGCCTCGAAAAACTGTTTTTT.

The chain uses TRBV2 and TRBJ2-7; D uncertain. The CDR3 has 13 residues. With 3 bases removed from V and 9 bases from J, the gap between germline ends came to 15 bases. The germline CDR1 and CDR2 sequences are SNHLY and FYNNEI. The CDR3, as DNA: TGTGCCAGCAGTGATCAGGCCCAGGCGAGGCAGTACGTC. Its translation: CASSDQAQARQYV.

The gene calls are TRBV7-9 and TRBJ2-3; 10 bases agree with TRBD2. Per germline, CDR1 SEHNR and CDR2 FQNEAQ (reference sequence). CDR3 length equals 16 residues. V gave up 2 bases and J gave up 6 bases; unmatched junction bases: 8. The CDR3 sequence is CASSLSLAGAYDTQYF. CDR3 DNA sequence: TGTGCCAGCAGCTTATCTCTAGCGGGAGCGTACGATACGCAGTATTTT.

The chain has TRBV2 and TRBJ2-1, with TRBD2 matching 8 bases. Unmatched junction bases numbered 5, after V lost 4 bases and J lost 6 bases. CDR3 length equals 14 residues. Looked up from germline, CDR1 is SNHLY and CDR2 is FYNNEI. In DNA form, the CDR3 reads TGTGCCAGCAGTGCGTTGGCGGGAGGCAATGAGCAGTTCTTC. This encodes CASSALAGGNEQFF.